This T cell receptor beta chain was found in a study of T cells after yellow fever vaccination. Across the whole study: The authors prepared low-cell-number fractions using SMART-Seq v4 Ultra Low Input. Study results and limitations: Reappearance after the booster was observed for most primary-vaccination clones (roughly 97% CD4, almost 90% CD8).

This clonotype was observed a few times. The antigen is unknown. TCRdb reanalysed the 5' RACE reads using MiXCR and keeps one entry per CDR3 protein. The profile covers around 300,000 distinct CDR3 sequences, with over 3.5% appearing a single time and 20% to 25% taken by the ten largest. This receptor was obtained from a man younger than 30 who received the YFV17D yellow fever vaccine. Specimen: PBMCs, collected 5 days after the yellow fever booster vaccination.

CDR3 sequence reads: CASSSFPNEKLFF. The CDR3 bases are TGTGCCAGCAGCTCCTTCCCGAATGAAAAACTGTTTTTT. The chain has TRBV3-1 and TRBJ1-4; D remains ambiguous. The CDR3 extends over 13 amino acids. The germline V gene has CDR1 LGHDT and CDR2 YNNKEL (reference sequence). V dropped 5 bases and J dropped 5 bases, with 9 bases sitting between them.